This is a list of T cell receptor beta chains from one sample in a study of cytotoxic CD8 clonotypes in ibrutinib-treated CLL. Method: immunoSEQ multiplex PCR; TCRdb's copy keeps in-frame clones and lacks some. Of about 68,000 clones in the sample, 68% were seen once. The sequencing here drew on PBMCs, taken after 12 months of ibrutinib treatment. The receptors here all came from a human donor with chronic lymphocytic leukemia. Each CDR3 is given with its conserved first and last residue. Where a row states a size, it is once, few, many or the class of an expanded clone; other rows omit it.

J gene,V gene,clone size,CDR3 protein
TRBJ2-3,TRBV11-2,-,CASSLVVGASTDTQYF
TRBJ1-3,TRBV11-2,-,CASSTDRGQGNTIYF
TRBJ1-3,TRBV29-1,-,CSVERGAGNTIYF
TRBJ2-1,TRBV6-4,-,CASSETVAALYNEQFF
TRBJ2-6,TRBV2,-,CASSQQGGLNPGANVLTF
TRBJ2-1,TRBV7-2,-,CASSSVGGGAAEQFF
TRBJ1-3,TRBV18,-,CASSPLEGFGDTIYF
TRBJ1-4,TRBV6-6,-,CASSYSQANEKLFF
TRBJ2-7,TRBV10-1,-,CASSETRQSPYEQYF
TRBJ1-2,TRBV30,-,CAWSLGNGYTF
TRBJ2-7,TRBV13,-,CASSLFRVPYEQYF
TRBJ2-3,TRBV27,-,CASSLSYTDTQYF
TRBJ2-7,TRBV6-1,-,CASTFTPQGSYEQYF
TRBJ1-3,TRBV27,few,CASSHRAGGNTIYF
TRBJ2-1,TRBV5-1,once,CASSWGQGREQFF
TRBJ1-3,TRBV4-2,-,CASSQVTGAGNTIYF
TRBJ1-6,TRBV28,-,CASRGTVGNSPLHF
TRBJ2-5,TRBV5-1,-,CASSLGGRAETQYF
TRBJ2-1,TRBV29-1,-,CSVGQGFGNEQFF
TRBJ2-6,TRBV9,-,CASSGPRSSGANVLTF
TRBJ1-5,TRBV28,-,CASRIQGVSNQPQHF
TRBJ2-1,TRBV5-1,-,CASKLQGGNEQFF
TRBJ2-5,TRBV7-9,-,CASSPPLAVQETQYF
TRBJ1-2,TRBV30,-,CAWSGAPTSFTNYGYTF
TRBJ1-2,TRBV10-3,-,CAISGRGGSGYTF
TRBJ2-7,TRBV4-2,-,CASSQFGPTGGRYEQYF
TRBJ1-2,TRBV12-5,few,CASGSGTGRRGYTF
TRBJ2-4,TRBV2,-,CASSEWGAFDGKNIQYF
TRBJ1-6,TRBV5-4,-,CASSADSSYNSPLHF
TRBJ1-5,TRBV6-1,-,CASSDGQGFQPQHF
TRBJ1-1,TRBV5-1,-,CASSPDRGAEAFF
TRBJ1-2,TRBV14,-,CASSPRGDRGRRNYGYTF
TRBJ2-5,TRBV15,-,CATSREGRQKETQYF
TRBJ2-3,TRBV5-1,few,CASGVRGADTQYF
TRBJ2-7,TRBV5-1,-,CASRMTGDEQYF
TRBJ1-4,TRBV6-1,-,CASRELGLNEKLFF
TRBJ2-2,TRBV27,-,CASSSRSGTLSGELFF
TRBJ1-2,TRBV5-4,few,CASSRDSYGYTF
TRBJ2-7,TRBV6-1,-,CASSESFHITYEQYF
TRBJ1-1,TRBV16,-,CASSQDRGQDTEAFF
TRBJ1-4,TRBV7-9,few,CASSPTQGAGEKLFF
TRBJ1-2,TRBV5-6,-,CASSLPGTENDYGYTF
TRBJ2-5,TRBV29-1,-,CSTKLGSSGGETQYF
TRBJ2-5,TRBV7-9,once,CASSFAWGLSETQYF
TRBJ1-2,TRBV28,-,CASSLGRGYGYTF